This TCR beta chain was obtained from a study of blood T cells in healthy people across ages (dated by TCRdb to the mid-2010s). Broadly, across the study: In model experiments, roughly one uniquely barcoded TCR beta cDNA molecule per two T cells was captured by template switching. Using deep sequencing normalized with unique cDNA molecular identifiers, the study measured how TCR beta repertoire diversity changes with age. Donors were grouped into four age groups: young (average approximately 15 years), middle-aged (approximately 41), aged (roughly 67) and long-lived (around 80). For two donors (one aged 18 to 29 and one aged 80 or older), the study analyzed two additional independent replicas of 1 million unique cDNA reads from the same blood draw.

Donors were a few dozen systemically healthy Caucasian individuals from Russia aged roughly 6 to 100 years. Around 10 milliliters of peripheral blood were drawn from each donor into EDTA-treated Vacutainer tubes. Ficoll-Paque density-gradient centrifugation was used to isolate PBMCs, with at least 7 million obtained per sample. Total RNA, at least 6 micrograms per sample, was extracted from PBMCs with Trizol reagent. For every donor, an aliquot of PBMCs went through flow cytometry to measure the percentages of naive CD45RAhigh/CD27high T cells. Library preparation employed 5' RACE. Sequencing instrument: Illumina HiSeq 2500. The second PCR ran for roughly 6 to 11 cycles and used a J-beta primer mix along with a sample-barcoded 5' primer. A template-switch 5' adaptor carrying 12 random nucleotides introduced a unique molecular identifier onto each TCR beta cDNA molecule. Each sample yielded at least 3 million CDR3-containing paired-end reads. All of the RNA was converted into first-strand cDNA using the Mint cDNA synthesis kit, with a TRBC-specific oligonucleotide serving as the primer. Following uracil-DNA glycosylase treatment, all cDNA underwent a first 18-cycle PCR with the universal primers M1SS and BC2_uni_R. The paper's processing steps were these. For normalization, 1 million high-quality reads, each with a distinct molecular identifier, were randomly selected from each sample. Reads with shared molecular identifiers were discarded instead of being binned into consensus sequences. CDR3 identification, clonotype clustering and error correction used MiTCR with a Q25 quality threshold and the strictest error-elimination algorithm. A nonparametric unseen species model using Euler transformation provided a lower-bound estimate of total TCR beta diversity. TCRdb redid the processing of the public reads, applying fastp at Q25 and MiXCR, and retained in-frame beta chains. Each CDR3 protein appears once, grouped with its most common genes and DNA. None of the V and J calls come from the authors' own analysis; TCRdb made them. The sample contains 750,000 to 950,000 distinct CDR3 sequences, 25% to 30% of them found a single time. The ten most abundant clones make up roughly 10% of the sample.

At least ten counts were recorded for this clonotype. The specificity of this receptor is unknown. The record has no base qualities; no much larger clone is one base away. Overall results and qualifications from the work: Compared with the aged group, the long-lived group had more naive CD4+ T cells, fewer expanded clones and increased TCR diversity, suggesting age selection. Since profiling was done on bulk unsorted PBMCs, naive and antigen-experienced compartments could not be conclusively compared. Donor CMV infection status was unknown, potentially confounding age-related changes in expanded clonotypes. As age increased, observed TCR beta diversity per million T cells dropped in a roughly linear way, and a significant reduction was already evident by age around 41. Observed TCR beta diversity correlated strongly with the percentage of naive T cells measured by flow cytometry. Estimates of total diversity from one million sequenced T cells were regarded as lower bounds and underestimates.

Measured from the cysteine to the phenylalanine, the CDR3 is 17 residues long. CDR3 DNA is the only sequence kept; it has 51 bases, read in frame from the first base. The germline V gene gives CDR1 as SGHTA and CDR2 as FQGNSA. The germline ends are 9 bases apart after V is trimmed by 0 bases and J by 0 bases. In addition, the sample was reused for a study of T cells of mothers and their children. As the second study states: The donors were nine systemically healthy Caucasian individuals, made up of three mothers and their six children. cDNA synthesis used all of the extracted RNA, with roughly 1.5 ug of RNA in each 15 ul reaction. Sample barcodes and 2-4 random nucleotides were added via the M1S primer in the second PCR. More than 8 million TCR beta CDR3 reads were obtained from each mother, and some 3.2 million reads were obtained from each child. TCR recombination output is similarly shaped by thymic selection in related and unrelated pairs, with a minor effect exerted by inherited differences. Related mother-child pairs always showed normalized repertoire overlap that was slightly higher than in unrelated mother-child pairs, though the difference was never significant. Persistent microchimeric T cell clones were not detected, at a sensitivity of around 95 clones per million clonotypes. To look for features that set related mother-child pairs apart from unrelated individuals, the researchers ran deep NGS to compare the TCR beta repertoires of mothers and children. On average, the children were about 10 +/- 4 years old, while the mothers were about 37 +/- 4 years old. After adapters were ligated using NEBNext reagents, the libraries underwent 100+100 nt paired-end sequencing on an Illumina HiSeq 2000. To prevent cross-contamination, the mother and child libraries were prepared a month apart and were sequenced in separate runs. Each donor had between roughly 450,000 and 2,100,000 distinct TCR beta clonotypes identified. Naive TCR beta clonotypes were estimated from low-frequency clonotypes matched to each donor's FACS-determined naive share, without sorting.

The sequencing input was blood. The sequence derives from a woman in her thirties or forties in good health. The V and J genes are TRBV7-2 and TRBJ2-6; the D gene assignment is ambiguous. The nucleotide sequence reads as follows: TGTGCCAGCAGCTTAGCGCTCCTCAGCTCTGGGGCCAACGTCCTGACTTTC. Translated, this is CASSLALLSSGANVLTF.